This T cell receptor beta chain was recorded in a study of regulatory T cells in long-lasting Graves disease. On the study more broadly: Antithyroid drug exposure in newly diagnosed Graves' patients had lasted under 3 months.

Time point meaning: newly diagnosed GD, antithyroid drugs for less than 3 months. From PBMCs, RNA was extracted and then used to make the TCR library. It was an endocrinology department in Xi'an, China, that provided the patients. V lost 0 bases, J lost 4 bases, and 4 bases stayed unmatched. Germline CDR1 is LGHDT and CDR2 is YNNKEL (reference sequence). This CDR3 spans 16 amino acids. This clonotype was seen repeatedly, ten times or more. Library construction for TCR beta used iRepertoire HTBI primers and Arm-PCR of CDR3 regions. TCRdb ran MiXCR on the multiplex PCR reads and lists one entry per CDR3 protein. Among 450,000 to 650,000 distinct CDR3 sequences, 16% were seen once, and the ten largest hold around 25%. The data were also submitted as part of a second study, on T cells in Graves' hyperthyroidism and ophthalmopathy. This second study notes: Researchers found most expanded thyroid clonotypes above 0.001 in blood as well.

This TCR derives from a woman aged 35 to 60 with Graves disease. The chain couples TRBV3-1 to TRBJ2-5; TRBD2 matches 11 bases. The specimen comprised peripheral blood mononuclear cells (PBMCs), sampled at new diagnosis, from a patient treated with antithyroid drugs. The CDR3 loop reads CASSQDPSGGRETQYF. The CDR3 coding sequence is TGTGCCAGCAGCCAAGACCCTAGCGGGGGGCGAGAGACCCAGTACTTC.